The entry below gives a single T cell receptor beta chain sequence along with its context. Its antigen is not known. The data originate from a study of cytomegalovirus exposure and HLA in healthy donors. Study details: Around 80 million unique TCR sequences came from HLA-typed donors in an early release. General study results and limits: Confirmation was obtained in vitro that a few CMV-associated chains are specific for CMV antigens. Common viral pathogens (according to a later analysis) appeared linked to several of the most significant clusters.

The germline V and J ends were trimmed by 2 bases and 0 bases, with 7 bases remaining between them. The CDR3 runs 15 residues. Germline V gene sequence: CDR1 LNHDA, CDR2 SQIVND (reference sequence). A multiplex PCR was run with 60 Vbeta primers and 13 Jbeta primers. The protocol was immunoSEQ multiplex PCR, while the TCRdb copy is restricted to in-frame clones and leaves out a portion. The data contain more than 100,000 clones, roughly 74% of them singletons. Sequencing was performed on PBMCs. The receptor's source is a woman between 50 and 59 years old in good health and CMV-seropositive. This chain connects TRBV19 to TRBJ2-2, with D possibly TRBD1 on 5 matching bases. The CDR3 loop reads CASSISDTNTGELFF. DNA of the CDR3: TGTGCCAGTAGTATATCGGACACGAACACCGGGGAGCTGTTTTTT.